This entry describes one T cell receptor (beta chain). Antigen: not known. These data belong to a study of post-analysis software for immune sequencing data. Study-wide results and caveats: The study found TRBV5-6, TRBV5-1 and TRBV20-1 among about five TRBV segments more frequent in patients than controls. Multiple sclerosis was associated with a significant reduction in normalized Chao1 diversity relative to controls.

The TCR beta cDNA libraries contained unique molecular identifiers. TCRdb redid the calling of the PCR reads with MiXCR, one entry per CDR3 protein. The sample lists about 800,000 distinct CDR3 sequences, roughly 27% seen once, with around 0.55% in the top ten. The CDR3 is made up of 14 amino acids. V dropped 3 bases and J dropped 5 bases, with 10 bases sitting between them. This receptor was identified in a girl under 18 with multiple sclerosis. The material sequenced was blood. The chain couples TRBV12-3 or TRBV12-4 to TRBJ1-4; D unclear. The CDR3 loop is CASSFRKENEKLFF. DNA for the CDR3: TGTGCCAGCAGTTTTAGGAAGGAAAATGAAAAACTGTTTTTT.